The next 3 T cell receptor beta chains were all read from a single sample in a study of OX40 agonist ivuxolimab in advanced cancers. Using immunoSEQ multiplex PCR, the repertoire was profiled, and TCRdb retains in-frame clones only, with some absent. The sample lists about 54,000 clones; approximately 88% were seen once. This sample comprised CD4+ or CD8+ T cells sorted from blood, obtained in a trial of the OX40 agonist ivuxolimab. All receptors derive from an adult with an advanced solid tumor such as melanoma, head and neck, liver or kidney cancer.

V is TRBV30 and J is TRBJ2-7, with D perhaps matching TRBD1 or TRBD2 (6 bases each). The CDR3 runs to 12 residues. V lost 5 bases and J 6 bases, leaving 14 bases between the germline ends. Germline-derived CDR1 and CDR2 are GTSNPN and SVGIG (reference sequence). For the CDR3, the DNA is TGTGCCTGGGCGGGGCAGGGGCTCGAGCAGTACTTC. Translated, it gives CAWAGQGLEQYF.

The chain is built from TRBV25-1 and TRBJ1-5, with 8 bases fitting TRBD1. J lost 4 bases, V lost 2 bases, and 7 bases had no gene match. CDR1 and CDR2 from the germline V gene are MGHDK and SYGVNS. This CDR3 comprises 16 residues. CDR3 nucleotide sequence: TGTGCCAGCAGTGAAGGACAGGGAATTCCAAATCAGCCCCAGCATTTT. Translating it yields CASSEGQGIPNQPQHF.

The chain recombines TRBV4-1 with TRBJ2-7; 13 positions agree with TRBD2. CDR3 length: 15 amino acids. J gave up 1 base and V 6 bases, and 3 bases lay outside the gene matches. The germline CDR1 and CDR2 sequences are MGHRA and YSYEKL. The DNA for the CDR3 is TGCGCCAGCAGGAGGGGACTAGCGGGGTCCTACGAGCAGTACTTC. It translates to CASRRGLAGSYEQYF.